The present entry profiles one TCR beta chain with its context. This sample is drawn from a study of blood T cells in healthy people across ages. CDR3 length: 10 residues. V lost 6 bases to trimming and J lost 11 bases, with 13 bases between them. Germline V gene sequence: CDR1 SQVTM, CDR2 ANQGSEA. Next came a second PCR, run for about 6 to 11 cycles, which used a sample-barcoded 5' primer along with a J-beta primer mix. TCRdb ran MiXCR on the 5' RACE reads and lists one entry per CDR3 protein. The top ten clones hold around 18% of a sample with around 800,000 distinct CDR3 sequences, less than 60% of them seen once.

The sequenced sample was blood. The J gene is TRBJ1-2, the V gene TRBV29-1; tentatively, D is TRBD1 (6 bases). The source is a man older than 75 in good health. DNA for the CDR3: TGCAGCGTCCAACAGGGAACTTACACCTTC. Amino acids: CSVQQGTYTF.